This TCR beta chain came from a study of type 1 and type 2 diabetes patients. Study observations and caveats: Type 1 diabetes repertoires were significantly less diverse than type 2 diabetes ones.

V was clipped by 6 bases and J by 0 bases, with 13 bases between them. Germline V gives CDR1 SGDLS, CDR2 YYNGEE. The CDR3 contains 14 residues. Standard classification criteria confirmed type 1 or type 2 diabetes in all patients. Genomic DNA was the PCR template. Multiplex PCR with 30 forward and 13 reverse primers amplified the TCR beta CDR3. MiXCR was run by TCRdb on the multiplex PCR reads, yielding one entry per CDR3 protein. The repertoire has about 270,000 distinct CDR3 sequences, over 45% of them found once; the top ten carry roughly 13%. Regarding this clonotype: Its cognate antigen is unknown.

The chain employs TRBV9 and TRBJ2-7; D is possibly TRBD1 (5 bases). Specimen: peripheral blood mononuclear cells (PBMCs). The receptor's source is a man aged 18 to 29 with type 2 diabetes. This chain's CDR3 is CASTPGSGSYEQYF. The CDR3 region has the DNA TGTGCCAGCACCCCAGGGTCAGGCTCCTACGAGCAGTACTTC.